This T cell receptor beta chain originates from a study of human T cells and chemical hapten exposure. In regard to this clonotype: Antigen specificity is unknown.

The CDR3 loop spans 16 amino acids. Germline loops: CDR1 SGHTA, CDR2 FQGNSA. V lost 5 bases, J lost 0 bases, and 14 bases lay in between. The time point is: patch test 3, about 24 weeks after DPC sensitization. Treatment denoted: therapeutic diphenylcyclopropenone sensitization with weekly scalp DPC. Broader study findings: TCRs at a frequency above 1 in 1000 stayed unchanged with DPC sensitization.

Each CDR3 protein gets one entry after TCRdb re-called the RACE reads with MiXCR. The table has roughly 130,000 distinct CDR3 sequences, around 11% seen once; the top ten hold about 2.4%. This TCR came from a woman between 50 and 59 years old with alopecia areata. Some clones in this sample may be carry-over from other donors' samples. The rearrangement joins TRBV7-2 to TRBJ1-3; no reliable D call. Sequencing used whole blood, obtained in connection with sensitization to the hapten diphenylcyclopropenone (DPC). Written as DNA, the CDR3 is TGTGCCAGCAGCCCCGGGATTCGGACCTCTGGAAACACCATATATTTT. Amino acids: CASSPGIRTSGNTIYF.